These 2 T cell receptor beta chains originate from one sample sequenced in a study of blood T cell repertoires in COVID-19 (dated by TCRdb to the early 2020s). Libraries came from the immunoSEQ multiplex PCR assay. The table was pulled from immuneACCESS by TCRdb, which kept in-frame rearrangements only. Such tables lose some clones; where checked, under half of the loss comes from unresolved V genes, and the rest has no known cause. In this sample the table shows roughly 100,000 clones, approximately 86% of which occur a single time. The ten largest clonotypes hold about 3% of the sample. The material sequenced was peripheral blood. All receptors come from a middle-aged man with active or convalescent COVID-19.

The chain recombines TRBV4-1 with TRBJ1-5; 8 bases line up with TRBD1. The CDR3 has 15 residues. J was trimmed by 3 bases and V by 2 bases; bases with no gene match: 3. Germline lookup yields CDR1 MGHRA and CDR2 YSYEKL. CDR3 sequence: CASSQSTGVNQPQHF. CDR3 bases: TGCGCCAGCAGCCAATCGACAGGGGTCAATCAGCCCCAGCATTTT.

The chain carries TRBV6-5 and TRBJ1-3; weak D call: TRBD1 (6 bases). The germline V gene encodes CDR1 MNHEY and CDR2 SVGAGI. V was cut by 9 bases and J by 2 bases, with 14 bases left in between. The length of the CDR3 is 14 residues. The CDR3 sequence: CASRTGTTGNTIYF. The CDR3 DNA is TGTGCCAGTAGAACCGGGACAACTGGAAACACCATATATTTT.